This entry lists 25 T cell receptor beta chains sequenced from one sample in a study of blood T cell repertoires in COVID-19. Produced via immunoSEQ multiplex PCR; TCRdb's table is partial and in-frame only. The profile covers about 410,000 clones, with around 86% appearing a single time and approximately 1.4% taken by the ten largest. Sample: peripheral blood. These receptors came from a woman in her thirties with active or convalescent COVID-19.

J is TRBJ1-1 and V is TRBV9; D remains unclear. Germline CDR1 is SGDLS and CDR2 is YYNGEE. The CDR3 has 14 amino acids. The V and J ends lost 5 bases and 4 bases respectively, with 15 bases between them. The CDR3 loop is CASRALSRGTEAFF. The CDR3 DNA sequence: TGTGCCAGCAGGGCCCTTTCGCGGGGCACTGAAGCTTTCTTT.

The chain uses TRBV6-5 and TRBJ2-7; possible D gene TRBD2, 6 bases. With 6 bases removed from V and 0 bases from J, the gap between germline ends came to 15 bases. The CDR3 is 15 amino acids. Germline lookup yields CDR1 MNHEY and CDR2 SVGAGI. Here the CDR3 reads CASRTGTSSSYEQYF. CDR3 DNA: TGTGCCAGCAGAACCGGGACTTCTTCCTCCTACGAGCAGTACTTC.

The J gene is TRBJ2-2, the V gene TRBV19, with 8 bases aligning to TRBD1. Germline lookup yields CDR1 LNHDA and CDR2 SQIVND (reference sequence). The length of the CDR3 is 14 residues. The V segment lost 7 bases and the J segment 3 bases; nucleotides outside the gene matches: 4. The CDR3 DNA reads as TGTGCCAGTACCCAGACAGGGGACACCGGGGAGCTGTTTTTT. Its translation is CASTQTGDTGELFF. Supplemented by reference TRBV19 and TRBJ2-2, the full variable domain reads DGGITQSPKYLFRKEGQNVTLSCEQNLNHDAMYWYRQDPGQGLRLIYYSQIVNDFQKGDIAEGYSVSREKKESFPLTVTSAQKNPTAFYLCASTQTGDTGELFFGEGSRLTVL.

The rearrangement joins TRBV11-2 to TRBJ1-6, with 7 bases lining up with TRBD1. J gave up 7 bases and V 1 base, and 7 bases lay outside the gene matches. Looked up from germline, CDR1 is SGHAT and CDR2 is FQNNGV. The CDR3 runs to 16 residues. The CDR3 loop reads CASSLGTGRTNSPLHF. The DNA of the CDR3 is TGTGCCAGCAGCTTAGGGACAGGTCGAACGAATTCACCCCTCCACTTT.

This chain connects TRBV5-5 to TRBJ2-1, with 7 bases identical to TRBD2. Germline V gene lookup returns CDR1 SGHKS and CDR2 YYEKEE (reference sequence). The CDR3 has 14 residues. V lost 4 bases and J lost 9; bases outside the gene matches: 10. CDR3: CASSPWGGFLEQFF. CDR3 in DNA: TGTGCCAGCAGCCCCTGGGGGGGTTTCCTTGAGCAGTTCTTC.

The CDR3 DNA reads TGTGCCAGCAGTTTAGGGACAGGGTCAAATGGCTACACCTTC. Its translation is CASSLGTGSNGYTF. V usage is TRBV27 and J usage is TRBJ1-2; 9 bases are a match to TRBD1. V was clipped by 2 bases and J by 6 bases; unmatched bases: 4. The length of the CDR3 is 14 residues. Germline assignment: CDR1 MNHEY and CDR2 SMNVEV (reference sequence).

The V and J genes are TRBV4-2 and TRBJ2-7; possibly TRBD1 for D (6 bases). V lost 1 base and J 5 bases, leaving 12 bases between the germline ends. CDR3 length: 14 amino acids. CDR1 and CDR2 (germline): LGHNA, YNFKEQ. The CDR3 nucleotides read TGTGCCAGCAGCCAAGGACAGGTAACCCACGAGCAGTACTTC. Encoded protein: CASSQGQVTHEQYF.

This clone came up a few times. The chain employs TRBV30 and TRBJ1-1; tentative D call: TRBD1 (6 bases). Germline V gives CDR1 GTSNPN, CDR2 SVGIG (reference sequence). The CDR3 spans 17 residues. With 4 bases removed from V and 1 base from J, the gap between germline ends came to 22 bases. This chain's CDR3 is CAWIGHHRGGWNTEAFF. The DNA for the CDR3 is TGTGCCTGGATTGGACATCACCGCGGGGGCTGGAACACTGAAGCTTTCTTT.

The V and J genes are TRBV10-3 and TRBJ2-1; D remains ambiguous. Trimming left V 4 bases short and J 6 bases short, with 7 bases between. In germline, CDR1 is ENHRY, CDR2 SYGVKD. CDR3 length: 12 amino acids. The CDR3 nucleotides read TGTGCCATCAGTGGCATGAGCAATGAGCAGTTCTTC. It is translated as CAISGMSNEQFF.

This sequence joins TRBV11-2 and TRBJ1-6; 8 nucleotides align to TRBD1. V trimming: 8 bases; J trimming: 8 bases; junction bases outside the gene matches: 11. Germline loops: CDR1 SGHAT, CDR2 FQNNGV. This CDR3 comprises 15 residues. CDR3 sequence (DNA): TGTGCCAGCCGGGAACCAGGGGGCGGCTATTCACCCCTCCACTTT. Translated, it gives CASREPGGGYSPLHF.

The chain has TRBV27 and TRBJ1-1, with 7 nucleotides matching TRBD1. Germline values: CDR1 MNHEY, CDR2 SMNVEV (reference sequence). The J segment lost 6 bases and the V segment lost 6 bases, leaving 10 bases of the junction unmatched. The CDR3 covers 14 residues. CDR3 coding DNA: TGTGCCAGCAGGGTGACAGGGCCTGGCCCTGAAGCTTTCTTT. This encodes CASRVTGPGPEAFF.

The genes are TRBV14 and TRBJ1-1; tentative D call: TRBD1 (5 bases). CDR3 length: 15 amino acids. Germline lookup yields CDR1 SGHDN and CDR2 FVKESK. With 0 bases removed from V and 1 base from J, the gap between germline ends came to 9 bases. The CDR3 region is CASSQDRGGNTEAFF. The CDR3 nucleotides are TGTGCCAGCAGCCAAGATCGCGGGGGGAACACTGAAGCTTTCTTT.

This clone has a handful of counts. The J gene is TRBJ2-7, the V gene TRBV6-1; TRBD1 agrees at 11 bases. This CDR3 has 17 amino acids. V was pared by 2 bases and J by 1 base, with 7 bases of the junction left unmatched. Looked up from germline, CDR1 is MNHNS and CDR2 is SASEGT. The CDR3 here is CASSERAGTGGSYEQYF. In DNA form, the CDR3 reads TGTGCCAGCAGTGAACGTGCCGGGACAGGGGGTTCCTACGAGCAGTACTTC.

DNA for the CDR3: TGTGCCAGTAGTATAGGCGGGAACGAGCAGTACTTC. Amino acid sequence: CASSIGGNEQYF. The gene calls are TRBV19 and TRBJ2-7; D is possibly TRBD2 (6 bases). Germline-derived CDR1 and CDR2 are LNHDA and SQIVND (reference sequence). Trimming took off 1 base at V and 5 bases at J, with 6 bases between the two ends. The CDR3 is made up of 12 amino acids.

A note on this clone: The junction does not match germline at one end; this may be a read error. The chain combines TRBV9 with TRBJ2-3; TRBD2 aligns across 9 bases. The CDR3 consists of 15 residues. The germline CDR1 and CDR2 sequences are SGDLS and YYNGEE. The CDR3 nucleotides read TGTGCCAGTAGCGTCATAGCGGGAGCGACAGATACGCAGTATTTT. It yields the protein CASSVIAGATDTQYF.

This clone was counted only a few times. The gene calls are TRBV5-1 and TRBJ1-4, with 7 bases that match TRBD1. Germline CDR1 SGHRS, CDR2 YFSETQ. There are 12 residues in the CDR3. The J segment lost 8 bases and the V segment lost 3 bases, leaving 1 base of the junction unmatched. The CDR3 region has the DNA TGCGCCAGCAGCTCAGGGGGGGAAAAACTGTTTTTT. Residues: CASSSGGEKLFF.

This rearrangement joins TRBV4-2 to TRBJ2-1, with D perhaps matching TRBD1 (6 bases). This CDR3 has 17 residues. Germline CDR1 reads LGHNA; CDR2 reads YNFKEQ. With 2 bases removed from V and 9 bases from J, the gap between germline ends came to 23 bases. DNA for the CDR3: TGTGCCAGCAGCCAAAAGGGACACAGGGATTCGAGAGGTGAGCAGTTCTTC. Its protein product is CASSQKGHRDSRGEQFF.

The chain recombines TRBV4-1 with TRBJ2-7, with D possibly matching TRBD1 (5 bases). Germline loops: CDR1 MGHRA, CDR2 YSYEKL. CDR3 length equals 15 residues. The V end was cut by 0 bases, the J end by 2 bases, with 11 bases between. CDR3 nucleotide sequence: TGCGCCAGCAGCCAAGAATACAGGCGGACCTACGAGCAGTACTTC. Translating it yields CASSQEYRRTYEQYF.

This chain's CDR3 is CASSQDWSGRSNEQFF. The DNA for the CDR3 is TGCGCCAGCAGCCAAGACTGGAGCGGGAGAAGCAATGAGCAGTTCTTC. The gene calls are TRBV4-1 and TRBJ2-1, with 8 positions matching TRBD2. The CDR3 contains 16 residues. From germline, CDR1 is MGHRA and CDR2 YSYEKL. V shed 0 bases, J shed 6 bases, and the junction held 7 bases outside the gene matches.

This chain links TRBV13 with TRBJ1-1, with a weak D call TRBD1 (6 bases). This CDR3 has 13 amino acids. Looked up from germline, CDR1 is PRHDT and CDR2 is FYEKMQ (reference sequence). Trimming took off 2 bases at V and 7 bases at J, with 11 bases between the two ends. CDR3 coding DNA: TGTGCCAGCAGCTTACTTATGACAGGTGAAGCTTTCTTT. Encoded protein: CASSLLMTGEAFF.

Points on this clone: The sample has other DNA sequences that encode this CDR3 too. This sequence joins TRBV19 and TRBJ2-7; 7 bases map to TRBD1. This CDR3 is built from 13 residues. Unmatched junction bases numbered 5, after V lost 9 bases and J lost 0 bases. The germline V gene encodes CDR1 LNHDA and CDR2 SQIVND (reference sequence). CDR3 in DNA: TGTGCCAGCCGGGACAGCGGCTCCTACGAGCAGTACTTC. Translating it yields CASRDSGSYEQYF.

This sequence joins TRBV9 and TRBJ2-7; 14 bases map to TRBD2. The CDR3 totals 15 residues. The V gene's germline CDR1 is SGDLS and CDR2 YYNGEE. Trimming at V came to 4 bases and at J to 5 bases, leaving 5 bases not matched to a gene. The CDR3 nucleotides are TGTGCCAGCAGCCGGGGACTAGCGGGAGCCCACGAGCAGTACTTC. Amino acids: CASSRGLAGAHEQYF.

Comments on this clone: Other DNA sequences within the sample encode an identical CDR3. DNA for the CDR3: TGCAGCGCGGACAGGGGAGAGAACACTGAAGCTTTCTTT. Encoded protein: CSADRGENTEAFF. The chain links TRBV29-1 to TRBJ1-1, with 9 bases aligning to TRBD1. This CDR3 comprises 13 residues. Looked up from germline, CDR1 is SQVTM and CDR2 is ANQGSEA. Trimming took 7 bases from V and 1 from J; bases not matched to a gene: 4.

The chain is built from TRBV19 and TRBJ1-1; D is perhaps TRBD1 (6 bases). The V end was cut by 6 bases, the J end by 7 bases, with 12 bases between. The CDR3 loop spans 12 amino acids. Germline assignment: CDR1 LNHDA and CDR2 SQIVND (reference sequence). DNA for the CDR3: TGTGCCAGTAGGGGAACAGGGCGTGAAGCTTTCTTT. This encodes CASRGTGREAFF.

The CDR3 sequence is CASSRGITDTQYF. CDR3 coding DNA: TGTGCCAGCTCCCGGGGAATCACAGATACGCAGTATTTT. The genes are TRBV6-6 and TRBJ2-3; D possibly corresponds to TRBD2 (5 bases). Trimming stripped 8 bases from V and 2 bases from J, with 11 bases between. Germline V lookup: CDR1 MNHNY, CDR2 SVGAGI (reference sequence). CDR3 size: 13 residues.